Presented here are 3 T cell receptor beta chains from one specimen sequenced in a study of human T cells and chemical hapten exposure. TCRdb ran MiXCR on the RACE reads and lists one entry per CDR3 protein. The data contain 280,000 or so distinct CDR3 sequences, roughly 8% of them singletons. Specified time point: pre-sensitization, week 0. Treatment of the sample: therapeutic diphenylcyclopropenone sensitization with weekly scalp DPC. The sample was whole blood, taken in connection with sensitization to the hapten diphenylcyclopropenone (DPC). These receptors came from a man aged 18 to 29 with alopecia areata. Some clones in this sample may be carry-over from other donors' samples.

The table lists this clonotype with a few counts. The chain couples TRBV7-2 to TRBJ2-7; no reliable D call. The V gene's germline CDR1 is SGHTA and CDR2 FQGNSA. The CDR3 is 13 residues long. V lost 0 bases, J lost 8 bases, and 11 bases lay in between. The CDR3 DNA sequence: TGTGCCAGCAGCTTAGCGTGGGCGTCCCAGCAGTACGTC. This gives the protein CASSLAWASQQYV.

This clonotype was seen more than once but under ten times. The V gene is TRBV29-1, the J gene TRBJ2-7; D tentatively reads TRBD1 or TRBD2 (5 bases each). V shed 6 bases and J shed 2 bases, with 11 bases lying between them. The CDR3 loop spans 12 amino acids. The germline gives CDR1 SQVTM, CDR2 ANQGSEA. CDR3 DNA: TGCAGCGTCCGGGACGGTACCTACGAGCAGTACTTC. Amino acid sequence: CSVRDGTYEQYF.

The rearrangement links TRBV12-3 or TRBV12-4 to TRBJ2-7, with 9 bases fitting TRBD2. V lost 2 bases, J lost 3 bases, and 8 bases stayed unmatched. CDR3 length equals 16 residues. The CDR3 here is CASSLFSSGGHYEQYF. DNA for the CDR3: TGTGCCAGCAGTTTATTTTCCAGCGGGGGGCACTACGAGCAGTACTTC.